A single sample is the source of the 5 T cell receptor beta chains below, sequenced in a study of OX40 agonist ivuxolimab in advanced cancers. Produced via immunoSEQ multiplex PCR; TCRdb's table is partial and in-frame only. The table records 90,000 to 120,000 clones, 91% of them present only once. The sequences come from CD4+ or CD8+ T cells sorted from blood, collected in a trial of the OX40 agonist ivuxolimab. Receptors were obtained from an adult with an advanced solid tumor such as melanoma, head and neck, liver or kidney cancer.

The chain recombines TRBV6-5 with TRBJ2-4, with D perhaps matching TRBD1 (5 bases). Looked up from germline, CDR1 is MNHEY and CDR2 is SVGAGI. The V and J ends lost 8 bases and 0 bases respectively, with 14 bases between them. The CDR3 runs 15 residues. The DNA of the CDR3 is TGTGCCAGCTCTCGGACAAACCGAGCCAAAAACATTCAGTACTTC. Its translation: CASSRTNRAKNIQYF.

The genes are TRBV5-1 and TRBJ1-5; D is unresolved. Germline lookup yields CDR1 SGHRS and CDR2 YFSETQ. Trimming cost V 5 bases and J 0 bases, with 15 bases left between them. This CDR3 contains 16 residues. CDR3 region: CASSRDGSYSNQPQHF. CDR3 nucleotide sequence: TGCGCCAGCAGTAGAGACGGCAGTTATAGCAATCAGCCCCAGCATTTT.

The rearrangement joins TRBV28 to TRBJ1-2, with D maybe TRBD1 (5 bases). This CDR3 is built from 13 residues. Germline CDR1 reads MDHEN; CDR2 reads SYDVKM. Trimming removed 7 bases at V and 0 bases at J, with 9 bases between. The CDR3 DNA sequence: TGTGCCAGCAAGCAGGGAGCTAACTATGGCTACACCTTC. This translates into CASKQGANYGYTF.

The chain combines TRBV6-4 with TRBJ2-6, with D maybe TRBD1 (5 bases). Trimming stripped 2 bases from V and 0 bases from J, with 14 bases between. Germline loops: CDR1 MRHNA, CDR2 SNTAGT. This CDR3 spans 18 amino acids. CDR3 sequence (DNA): TGTGCCAGCAGTGACACCTTCGACAGATACTCTGGGGCCAACGTCCTGACTTTC. This sequence encodes CASSDTFDRYSGANVLTF.

This clone was counted once. The rearrangement uses TRBV27 and TRBJ1-2, with D maybe TRBD1 (6 bases). The CDR3 contains 15 residues. Trimming took 5 bases from V and 4 from J, leaving 17 bases between them. Germline CDR1 MNHEY, CDR2 SMNVEV (reference sequence). The CDR3 coding sequence is TGTGCCAGCAGTACCGAAGGACAGCCTCCCTATGGCTACACCTTC. The encoded protein is CASSTEGQPPYGYTF.